This TCR beta chain was sequenced in a study of T cell changes during pregnancy in multiple sclerosis. This clone was counted once. Using immunoSEQ multiplex PCR, the repertoire was profiled, and TCRdb retains in-frame clones only, with some absent. The table lists about 55,000 clones, around 89% of them singletons. CDR1 SQVTM and CDR2 ANQGSEA come from the germline V gene. This CDR3 is built from 15 residues. J was trimmed by 3 bases and V by 7 bases; bases with no gene match: 11. The material sequenced was CD4+ T cells from peripheral blood mononuclear cells, taken in the first trimester of pregnancy. The genes are TRBV29-1 and TRBJ1-5, with 8 bases aligning to TRBD1. This TCR came from a female donor with multiple sclerosis, enrolled in a pregnancy study. The CDR3 is CSAAPDRVDNQPQHF. CDR3 sequence (DNA): TGCAGCGCTGCCCCGGACAGGGTCGACAATCAGCCCCAGCATTTT.